This TCR beta chain was recorded in a study of cytomegalovirus exposure and HLA in healthy donors. Whole-study findings and limits: Subsequent analysis showed first-cohort TCR clusters tending to co-occur in some 120 validation repertoires. Most TCRs appeared rarely, but some public TCRs recurred in many donors. Researchers catalogued some 160 TCR beta chains as cytomegalovirus-associated.

Sequencing was performed with immunoSEQ multiplex PCR; in TCRdb, only in-frame clones are kept and a portion is missing. The sample holds 150,000 or so clones, 86% seen once. On this clone: Its antigen remains unidentified.

CDR1 SGHRS and CDR2 YFSETQ come from the germline V gene. V lost 2 bases to trimming and J lost 0 bases, with 3 bases between them. This CDR3 region has 13 residues. The V call is TRBV5-1, the J call TRBJ1-3, with no clear D. The receptor comes from a human donor in good health. Sequencing was done on a sample of PBMCs. The CDR3 reads CASSLHSGNTIYF. As DNA, the CDR3 is TGCGCCAGCAGCTTACACTCTGGAAACACCATATATTTT.